The T cell receptor (beta chain) under discussion was sequenced for a study of HIV-infected children after antiretroviral therapy interruption. Across the whole study: Interruption-arm sampling covered weeks 0, 12, interruption end (24 or 48), and about 3 years post-study. Continuous-treatment samples came from weeks 0, 48 and 150.

As for treatment: PENTA 11 planned treatment interruption arm or continuous ART arm. The TCR library was built from RNA with a 3' RACE protocol and unique molecular identifiers. TCRdb re-derived calls from the 3' RACE reads in MiXCR, one entry per CDR3 protein. The table records some 41,000 distinct CDR3 sequences, approximately 6.1% of them present only once. This clonotype was counted many times. The TCR comes from a pool of human donors with HIV. Sequencing used CD45RA+ CD4+ T cells from PBMCs, pooled from several time points, obtained from a donor given antiretroviral therapy, either interrupted or continuous. The subset is: naive CD4+ CD45RA+ CD45RO- T cells.

DNA for the CDR3: TGTGCCAGCAGGGGGGGCGGCACTAATGAAAAACTGTTTTTT. The encoded protein is CASRGGGTNEKLFF. This chain connects TRBV12-3 or TRBV12-4 to TRBJ1-4, with a tentative D call TRBD1 (6 bases). The CDR3 contains 14 residues. V was pared by 6 bases and J by 2 bases, with 10 bases between.